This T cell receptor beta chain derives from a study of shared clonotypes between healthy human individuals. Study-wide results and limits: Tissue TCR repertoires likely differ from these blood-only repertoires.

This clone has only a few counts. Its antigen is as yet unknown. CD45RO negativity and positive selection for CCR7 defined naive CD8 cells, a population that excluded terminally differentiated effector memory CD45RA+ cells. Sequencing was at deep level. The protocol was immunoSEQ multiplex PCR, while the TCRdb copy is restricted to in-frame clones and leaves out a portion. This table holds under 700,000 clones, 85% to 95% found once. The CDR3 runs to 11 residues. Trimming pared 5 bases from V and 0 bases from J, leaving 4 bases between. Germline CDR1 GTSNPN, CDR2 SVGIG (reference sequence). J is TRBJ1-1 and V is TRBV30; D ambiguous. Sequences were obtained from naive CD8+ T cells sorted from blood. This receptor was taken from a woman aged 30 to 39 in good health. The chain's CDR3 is CAWVMNTEAFF. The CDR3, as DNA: TGTGCCTGGGTTATGAACACTGAAGCTTTCTTT.